The clone carrying this T cell receptor beta chain occurred a few times. TCRdb used MiXCR to reprocess the reads, holding one entry per CDR3 protein. The table shows about 260,000 distinct CDR3 sequences, with approximately 14% occurring only once. The data stem from a study of T cell repertoires in cytomegalovirus infection. Study information: Signatures in public TCR beta sequences pointed to both CMV infection and matching HLA type.

Germline V gene sequence: CDR1 MNHEY, CDR2 SVGAGI. V lost 0 bases, J lost 8 bases, and 4 bases lay in between. The CDR3 runs to 12 residues. Sequenced input: PBMCs. The J gene is TRBJ2-2, the V gene TRBV6-5; no clear D gene. The sequence came from a human donor in good health (CMV status not recorded). Some clones in this sample may be carry-over from other donors' samples. This chain's CDR3 is CASSYSRGELFF. The DNA of the CDR3 is TGTGCCAGCAGTTACTCGAGGGGGGAGCTGTTTTTT.